Below are 25 T cell receptor beta chains sequenced from a single sample in a study of PD-1 blockade in classical Hodgkin lymphoma. Here immunoSEQ multiplex PCR was the method, and the copy in TCRdb shows in-frame clones only, minus some. The sample includes over 25,000 clones, about 72% of them seen just once. Stated time point: cycle 4 day 1 (C4D1), after more than five weeks of nivolumab. Every patient was affected by relapse after autologous stem cell transplantation, while exposure to brentuximab vedotin was not uniform. This specimen consisted of peripheral blood mononuclear cells (PBMCs), obtained before the fourth cycle of nivolumab. The source is a human donor with classical Hodgkin lymphoma.

The rearrangement links TRBV11-2 to TRBJ2-1; no clear D gene. The V and J ends lost 1 base and 10 bases respectively, with 14 bases between them. The CDR3 runs 14 residues. Germline V CDR1 and CDR2: SGHAT, FQNNGV. CDR3 residues: CASSLVDRGFEQFF. The CDR3 coding sequence is TGTGCCAGCAGCTTAGTTGATCGAGGTTTCGAGCAGTTCTTC.

The chain is built from TRBV10-1 and TRBJ1-6; possibly TRBD1 for D (5 bases). CDR3 length: 12 residues. Trimming pared 3 bases from V and 17 bases from J, leaving 14 bases between. Germline CDR1 and CDR2: WNHNN and SYGVQD (reference sequence). The CDR3 DNA reads as TGCGCCAGCAGTGATGGGCCGGGACGGTTCCACTTT. Amino acid sequence: CASSDGPGRFHF.

This clone has just one count. The genes are TRBV19 and TRBJ2-3; 14 nucleotides match TRBD2. CDR3 length: 17 amino acids. The V segment lost 3 bases and the J segment 5 bases; nucleotides outside the gene matches: 7. Germline values: CDR1 LNHDA, CDR2 SQIVND (reference sequence). CDR3 sequence reads: CASSIGTSGSQRDTQYF. The DNA for the CDR3 is TGTGCCAGTAGTATCGGGACTAGCGGGAGTCAAAGAGATACGCAGTATTTT.

This clone was counted only a few times. The rearrangement uses TRBV2 and TRBJ2-2, with D possibly being TRBD1 (6 bases). Per the germline V gene, CDR1 is SNHLY and CDR2 is FYNNEI. The CDR3 has 14 amino acids. V was trimmed by 3 bases and J by 5 bases, leaving 10 bases between them. The CDR3 nucleotides are TGTGCCAGCAGTGAGCAGGGGCTGACCGGGGAGCTGTTTTTT. Protein: CASSEQGLTGELFF.

This clone was seen a few times. The rearrangement links TRBV10-3 to TRBJ1-2; the match to TRBD1 covers 7 bases. Losses at the gene ends were 6 bases for V and 3 bases for J; bases not matched to a gene: 4. This CDR3 spans 13 amino acids. Germline V lookup: CDR1 ENHRY, CDR2 SYGVKD. CDR3 nucleotides: TGTGCCATCAGCCCCAGGGGGGACTATGGCTACACCTTC. It specifies CAISPRGDYGYTF.

The chain has TRBV7-6 and TRBJ2-1; D unresolved. The CDR3 spans 12 residues. CDR1 and CDR2 from the germline V gene are SGHVS and FNYEAQ. Trimming removed 1 base from V and 7 bases from J, with 5 bases in between. In DNA, the CDR3 is TGTGCCAGCAGCTTAGACGAGAATGAGCAGTTCTTC. Amino acids: CASSLDENEQFF.

V gene TRBV11-2 combines with J gene TRBJ2-1; 14 bases match TRBD2. The CDR3 totals 13 residues. The germline V gene has CDR1 SGHAT and CDR2 FQNNGV. The junction had 2 bases not matched to a gene; V was cut back by 3 bases and J by 13 bases. The CDR3 reads CASSFGLAGGQFF. In DNA, the CDR3 is TGTGCCAGCAGCTTCGGACTAGCGGGGGGTCAGTTCTTC. Supplemented by reference TRBV11-2 and TRBJ2-1, the full variable domain reads EAGVAQSPRYKIIEKRQSVAFWCNPISGHATLYWYQQILGQGPKLLIQFQNNGVVDDSQLPKDRFSAERLKGVDSTLKIQPAKLEDSAVYLCASSFGLAGGQFFGPGTRLTVL.

V usage is TRBV5-6 and J usage is TRBJ1-2; perhaps TRBD1 as D (6 bases). Germline CDR1 and CDR2: SGHDT and YYEEEE. CDR3 length: 14 residues. The ends were cut back, 1 base at V and 4 bases at J, with 11 bases in the middle. The CDR3 protein is CASSLWDISYGYTF. In nucleotides, the CDR3 is TGTGCCAGCAGCTTGTGGGACATCAGCTATGGCTACACCTTC. The full variable domain, its missing parts supplied by reference TRBV5-6 and TRBJ1-2, is DAGVTQSPTHLIKTRGQQVTLRCSPKSGHDTVSWYQQALGQGPQFIFQYYEEEERQRGNFPDRFSGHQFPNYSSELNVNALLLGDSALYLCASSLWDISYGYTFGSGTRLTVV.

The chain has TRBV4-1 and TRBJ2-3; D might be TRBD2 (5 bases). The CDR3 is 15 residues long. The V gene lost 1 base and the J gene lost 2 bases, with 10 bases spanning the gap. Germline assignment: CDR1 MGHRA and CDR2 YSYEKL. CDR3 residues: CASSQAGRDTDTQYF. The CDR3 coding sequence is TGCGCCAGCAGCCAAGCAGGACGGGACACAGATACGCAGTATTTT.

This clone has just a few counts. V and J are TRBV7-3 and TRBJ2-1; TRBD1 might be the D (5 bases). Trimming cost V 2 bases and J 7 bases, with 9 bases left between them. The germline V gene encodes CDR1 SGHTA and CDR2 FQGTGA. This CDR3 is 13 amino acids long. CDR3 region: CASSLDRINEQFF. For the CDR3, the DNA is TGTGCCAGCAGCTTAGACAGAATAAATGAGCAGTTCTTC.

The chain has TRBV6-1 and TRBJ1-4, with D perhaps matching TRBD1 (6 bases). The CDR3 has 16 residues. The V end lost 2 bases, the J end lost 3 bases, and 13 bases lay between the germline ends. Germline V gene data show CDR1 as MNHNS and CDR2 as SASEGT. The CDR3 here is CASSERGGPSNEKLFF. The CDR3 nucleotides are TGTGCCAGCAGTGAAAGGGGGGGACCCTCTAATGAAAAACTGTTTTTT.

The chain uses TRBV7-8 and TRBJ1-5; weak D call: TRBD1 (5 bases). CDR1 is SGHVS, CDR2 FQNEAQ, per germline. V was trimmed by 5 bases and J by 7 bases, leaving 15 bases between them. The CDR3 length is 14 residues. The CDR3: CASSPRVNEQPQHF. The CDR3 DNA sequence: TGTGCCAGCAGCCCCAGGGTGAATGAGCAGCCCCAGCATTTT.

This chain links TRBV5-6 with TRBJ2-3; D gene unclear. Trimming left V 4 bases short and J 8 bases short, with 8 bases between. The CDR3 loop spans 11 amino acids. Per germline, CDR1 SGHDT and CDR2 YYEEEE. This CDR3 is CASSLGSTQYF. CDR3 nucleotide sequence: TGTGCCAGCAGCCTCGGGTCTACGCAGTATTTT.

This chain joins TRBV28 and TRBJ1-5, with D maybe TRBD1 (5 bases). Germline-derived CDR1 and CDR2 are MDHEN and SYDVKM. V gave up 6 bases and J gave up 3 bases, with 15 bases separating them. This CDR3 spans 15 amino acids. CDR3 amino acids: CASSHPGGANQPQHF. As DNA, the CDR3 is TGTGCCAGCAGCCACCCCGGAGGGGCCAATCAGCCCCAGCATTTT. The entire variable domain, with the rest obtained from reference TRBV28 and TRBJ1-5, is as follows: DVKVTQSSRYLVKRTGEKVFLECVQDMDHENMFWYRQDPGLGLRLIYFSYDVKMKEKGDIPEGYSVSREKKERFSLILESASTNQTSMYLCASSHPGGANQPQHFGDGTRLSIL.

The chain carries TRBV11-2 and TRBJ1-4, with a weak D call TRBD1 (5 bases). Trimming took 2 bases from V and 8 from J, leaving 12 bases between them. This CDR3 is built from 14 residues. CDR1 is SGHAT, CDR2 FQNNGV, per germline. The DNA for the CDR3 is TGTGCCAGCAGCTTACAGGGAGGGAACGAAAAACTGTTTTTT. This encodes CASSLQGGNEKLFF.

This clone is medium-sized in the sample. The chain combines TRBV6-6 with TRBJ1-2; 12 bases are a match to TRBD1. The CDR3 is 14 amino acids. Germline V lookup: CDR1 MNHNY, CDR2 SVGAGI (reference sequence). V dropped 5 bases and J dropped 4; count of bases not matched to a gene: 2. DNA of the CDR3: TGTGCCAGCAGTGGGACAGGGGGCTCCTATGGCTACACCTTC. Its protein product is CASSGTGGSYGYTF.

By its share, this clone is medium-sized (0.01 to 0.1%). V gene TRBV6-5 combines with J gene TRBJ1-4; perhaps TRBD1 as D (5 bases). CDR3 length: 15 residues. Germline V gene sequence: CDR1 MNHEY, CDR2 SVGAGI. Trimming left V 6 bases short and J 0 bases short, with 11 bases between. The DNA of the CDR3 is TGTGCCAGCAGCTCCGAAGGGGCAACTAATGAAAAACTGTTTTTT. This translates into CASSSEGATNEKLFF.

The chain links TRBV30 to TRBJ2-7; 9 positions match TRBD2. This CDR3 comprises 14 residues. The trim removed 2 bases at V and 7 bases at J, leaving 9 bases unmatched. CDR1 and CDR2 (germline): GTSNPN, SVGIG (reference sequence). The CDR3 DNA follows: TGTGCCTGGAGTATAATAGCGGGGGAGGAAGAGCAGTACTTC. Amino acid sequence: CAWSIIAGEEEQYF.

The chain couples TRBV5-1 to TRBJ2-3; TRBD2 matches 8 bases. The ends lost 4 bases at V and 0 bases at J; junction bases unmatched: 10. This CDR3 is built from 17 residues. The germline V gene has CDR1 SGHRS and CDR2 YFSETQ. For the CDR3, the DNA is TGCGCCAGCAGCCCCAGGGGCGGGAGGACTAGCACAGATACGCAGTATTTT. It codes for CASSPRGGRTSTDTQYF.

The genes are TRBV30 and TRBJ2-7, with D possibly TRBD2 on 5 matching bases. Germline V lookup: CDR1 GTSNPN, CDR2 SVGIG (reference sequence). The CDR3 length is 14 residues. V lost 0 bases and J 4 bases, leaving 13 bases between the germline ends. CDR3 protein: CAWSVGSGWYEQYF. The CDR3 DNA reads as TGTGCCTGGAGTGTAGGTTCGGGGTGGTACGAGCAGTACTTC. The whole variable domain, remainder taken from reference TRBV30 and TRBJ2-7, is SQTIHQWPATLVQPVGSPLSLECTVEGTSNPNLYWYRQAAGRGLQLLFYSVGIGQISSEVPQNLSASRPQDRQFILSSKKLLLSDSGFYLCAWSVGSGWYEQYFGPGTRLTVT.

The rearrangement joins TRBV6-5 to TRBJ2-1, with D perhaps assigned TRBD1 or TRBD2 (7 bases each). The V gene's germline CDR1 is MNHEY and CDR2 SVGAGI. The CDR3 runs 14 residues. V was clipped by 6 bases and J by 5 bases, with 14 bases between them. Here the CDR3 reads CASSQGGAHNEQFF. The CDR3 nucleotides are TGTGCCAGCAGCCAGGGGGGGGCACACAATGAGCAGTTCTTC.

This chain connects TRBV7-2 to TRBJ2-3; weak D call: TRBD2 (5 bases). There are 15 residues in the CDR3. The germline CDR1 and CDR2 sequences are SGHTA and FQGNSA. Trimming shortened V by 0 bases and J by 3 bases, and 10 bases separated the two germline ends. This CDR3 is CASSLALARTDTQYF. The CDR3 region has the DNA TGTGCCAGCAGCTTAGCTCTAGCCAGAACAGATACGCAGTATTTT.

The chain uses TRBV7-9 and TRBJ1-4; D call uncertain. Trimming took off 4 bases at V and 0 bases at J, with 9 bases between the two ends. The CDR3 length is 15 residues. CDR1 is SEHNR and CDR2 is FQNEAQ in the germline V gene (reference sequence). The CDR3 DNA is TGTGCCAGCAGCTCTAGGCTAGCAACTAATGAAAAACTGTTTTTT. Its translation: CASSSRLATNEKLFF.

V gene TRBV19 combines with J gene TRBJ2-3, with 10 bases identical to TRBD2. V was clipped by 4 bases and J by 9 bases; unmatched bases: 10. The CDR3 is 15 residues long. The germline gives CDR1 LNHDA, CDR2 SQIVND (reference sequence). This CDR3 is CASSTGLAAKRTQYF. For the CDR3, the DNA is TGTGCCAGTAGTACCGGACTAGCGGCCAAGCGGACGCAGTATTTT. The full variable domain, its missing parts supplied by reference TRBV19 and TRBJ2-3, is DGGITQSPKYLFRKEGQNVTLSCEQNLNHDAMYWYRQDPGQGLRLIYYSQIVNDFQKGDIAEGYSVSREKKESFPLTVTSAQKNPTAFYLCASSTGLAAKRTQYFGPGTRLTVL.

The chain joins TRBV30 to TRBJ1-1; no firm D call. Germline V CDR1 and CDR2: GTSNPN, SVGIG (reference sequence). The CDR3 covers 12 residues. Trimming removed 1 base at V and 3 bases at J, with 6 bases between. This CDR3 reads CAWSEGDTEAFF. CDR3 DNA: TGTGCCTGGAGTGAGGGTGACACTGAAGCTTTCTTT.